The entry below gives a single T cell receptor (beta chain) sequence along with its context. The data derive from a study of T cell changes during pregnancy in multiple sclerosis. Germline CDR1 SGHDN, CDR2 FVKESK. Unmatched junction bases numbered 5, after V lost 2 bases and J lost 5 bases. The CDR3 sequence is 15 residues long. Sequencing was performed with immunoSEQ multiplex PCR; in TCRdb, only in-frame clones are kept and a portion is missing. Altogether about 59,000 clones are present, 90% to 95% being singletons, with the ten largest covering around 0.85%. The source material was peripheral blood, sampled before pregnancy. The chain is built from TRBV14 and TRBJ1-4, with TRBD1 matching over 7 bases. This clonotype was obtained from a female donor with multiple sclerosis, enrolled in a pregnancy study. The CDR3, as DNA: TGTGCCAGCAGCCAAAACAGGGGTTCCAATGAAAAACTGTTTTTT. This translates into CASSQNRGSNEKLFF.